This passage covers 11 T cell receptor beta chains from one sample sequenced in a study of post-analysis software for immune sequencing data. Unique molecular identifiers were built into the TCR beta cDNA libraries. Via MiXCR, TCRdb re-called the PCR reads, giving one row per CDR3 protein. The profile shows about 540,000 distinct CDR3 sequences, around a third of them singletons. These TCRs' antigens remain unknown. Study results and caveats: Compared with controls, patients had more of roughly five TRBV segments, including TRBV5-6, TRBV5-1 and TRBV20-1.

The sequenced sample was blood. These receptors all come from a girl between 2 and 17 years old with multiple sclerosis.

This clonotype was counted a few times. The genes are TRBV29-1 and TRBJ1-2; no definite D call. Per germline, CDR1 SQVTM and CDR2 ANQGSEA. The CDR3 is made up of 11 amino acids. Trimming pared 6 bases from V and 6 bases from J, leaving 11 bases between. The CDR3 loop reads CSVLTANGYTF. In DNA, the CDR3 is TGCAGCGTCCTGACCGCGAATGGCTACACCTTC.

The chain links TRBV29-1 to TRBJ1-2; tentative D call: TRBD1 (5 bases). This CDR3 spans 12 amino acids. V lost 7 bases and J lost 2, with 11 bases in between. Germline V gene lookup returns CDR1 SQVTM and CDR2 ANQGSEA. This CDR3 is CSAAGTNYGYTF. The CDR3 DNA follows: TGCAGCGCAGCAGGGACCAACTATGGCTACACCTTC.

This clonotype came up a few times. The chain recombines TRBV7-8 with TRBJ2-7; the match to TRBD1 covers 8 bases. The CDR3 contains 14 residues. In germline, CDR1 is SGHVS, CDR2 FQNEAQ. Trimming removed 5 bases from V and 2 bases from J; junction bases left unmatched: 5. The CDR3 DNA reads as TGTGCCAGCAGCCCGGACAGGGAGCCCTACGAGCAGTACTTC. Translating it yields CASSPDREPYEQYF.

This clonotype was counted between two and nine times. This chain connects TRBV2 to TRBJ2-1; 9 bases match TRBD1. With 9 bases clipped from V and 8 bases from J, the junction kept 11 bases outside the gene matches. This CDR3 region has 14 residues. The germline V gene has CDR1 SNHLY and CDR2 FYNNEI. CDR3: CASTGTGLSDEQFF. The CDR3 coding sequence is TGTGCCAGTACCGGGACAGGGTTGTCCGATGAGCAGTTCTTC.

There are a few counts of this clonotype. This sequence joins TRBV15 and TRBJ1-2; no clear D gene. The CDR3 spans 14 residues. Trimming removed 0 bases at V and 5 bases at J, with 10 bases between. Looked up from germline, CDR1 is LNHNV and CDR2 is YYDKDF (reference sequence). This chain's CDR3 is CATSRDRGEYGYTF. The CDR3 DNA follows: TGTGCCACCAGCAGAGATCGCGGGGAGTATGGCTACACCTTC.

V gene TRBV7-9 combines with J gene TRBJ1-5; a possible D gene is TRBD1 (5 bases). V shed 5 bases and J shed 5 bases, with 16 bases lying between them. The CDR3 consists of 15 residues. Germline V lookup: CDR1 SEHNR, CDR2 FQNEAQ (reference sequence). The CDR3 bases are TGTGCCAGCAGCCCCCTCGGGACTCCAGATCAGCCCCAGCATTTT. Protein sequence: CASSPLGTPDQPQHF.

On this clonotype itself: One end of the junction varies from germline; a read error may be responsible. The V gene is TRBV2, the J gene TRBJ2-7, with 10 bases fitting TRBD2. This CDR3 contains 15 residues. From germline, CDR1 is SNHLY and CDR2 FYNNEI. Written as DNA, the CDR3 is TGTGCCAACAGTTTCACTAGCGGGGCTTCCTACGAGCAGTACTTC. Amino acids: CANSFTSGASYEQYF. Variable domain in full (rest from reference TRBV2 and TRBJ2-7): EPEVTQTPSHQVTQMGQEVILRCVPISNHLYFYWYRQILGQKVEFLVSFYNNEISEKSEIFDDQFSVERPDGSNFTLKIRSTKLEDSAMYFCANSFTSGASYEQYFGPGTRLTVT.

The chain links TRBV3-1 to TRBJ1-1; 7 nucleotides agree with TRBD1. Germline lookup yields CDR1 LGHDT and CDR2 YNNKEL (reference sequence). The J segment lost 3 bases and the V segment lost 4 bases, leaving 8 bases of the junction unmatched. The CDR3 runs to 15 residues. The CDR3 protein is CASSLTGQPDTEAFF. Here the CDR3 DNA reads TGTGCCAGCAGCCTGACAGGGCAACCAGACACTGAAGCTTTCTTT.

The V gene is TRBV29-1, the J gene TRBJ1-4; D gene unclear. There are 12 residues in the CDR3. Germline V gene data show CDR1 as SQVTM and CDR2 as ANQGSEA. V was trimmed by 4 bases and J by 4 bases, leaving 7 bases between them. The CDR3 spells CSVVGINEKLFF. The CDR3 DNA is TGCAGCGTTGTTGGGATTAATGAAAAACTGTTTTTT.

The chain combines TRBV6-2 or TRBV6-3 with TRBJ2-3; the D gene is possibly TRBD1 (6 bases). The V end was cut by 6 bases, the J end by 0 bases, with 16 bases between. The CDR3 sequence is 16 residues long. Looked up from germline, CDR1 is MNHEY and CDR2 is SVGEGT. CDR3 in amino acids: CASSSRQVASTDTQYF. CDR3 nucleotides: TGTGCCAGCAGCTCTAGACAGGTCGCTAGCACAGATACGCAGTATTTT.

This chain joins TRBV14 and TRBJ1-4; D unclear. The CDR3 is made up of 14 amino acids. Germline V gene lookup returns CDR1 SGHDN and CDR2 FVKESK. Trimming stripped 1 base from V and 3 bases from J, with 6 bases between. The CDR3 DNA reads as TGTGCCAGCAGCCAAGGCGGAGCTAATGAAAAACTGTTTTTT. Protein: CASSQGGANEKLFF. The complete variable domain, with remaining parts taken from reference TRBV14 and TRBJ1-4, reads EAGVTQFPSHSVIEKGQTVTLRCDPISGHDNLYWYRRVMGKEIKFLLHFVKESKQDESGMPNNRFLAERTGGTYSTLKVQPAELEDSGVYFCASSQGGANEKLFFGSGTQLSVL.